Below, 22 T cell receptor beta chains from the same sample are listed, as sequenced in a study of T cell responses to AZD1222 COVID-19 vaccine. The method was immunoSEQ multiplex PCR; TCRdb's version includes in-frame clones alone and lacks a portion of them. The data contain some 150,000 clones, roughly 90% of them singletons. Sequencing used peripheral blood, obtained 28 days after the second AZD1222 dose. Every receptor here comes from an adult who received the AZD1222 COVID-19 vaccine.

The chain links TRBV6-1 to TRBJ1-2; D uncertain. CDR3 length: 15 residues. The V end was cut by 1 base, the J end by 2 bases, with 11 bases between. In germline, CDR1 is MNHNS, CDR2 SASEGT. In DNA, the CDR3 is TGTGCCAGCAGTGAAGATTCGGTAGGGAACTATGGCTACACCTTC. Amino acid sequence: CASSEDSVGNYGYTF.

CDR3 residues: CASSPIGGADTQYF. The CDR3 bases are TGTGCCAGCAGCCCCATTGGAGGGGCAGATACGCAGTATTTT. The chain recombines TRBV13 with TRBJ2-3; possible D gene TRBD2, 6 bases. The CDR3 runs to 14 residues. Trimming shortened V by 5 bases and J by 4 bases, and 13 bases separated the two germline ends. The V gene's germline CDR1 is PRHDT and CDR2 FYEKMQ (reference sequence).

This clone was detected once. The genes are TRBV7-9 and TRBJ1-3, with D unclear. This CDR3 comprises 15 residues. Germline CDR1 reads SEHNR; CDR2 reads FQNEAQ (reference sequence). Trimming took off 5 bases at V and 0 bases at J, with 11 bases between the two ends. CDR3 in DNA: TGTGCCAGCAGCGTAACGATGAGCTCTGGAAACACCATATATTTT. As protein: CASSVTMSSGNTIYF.

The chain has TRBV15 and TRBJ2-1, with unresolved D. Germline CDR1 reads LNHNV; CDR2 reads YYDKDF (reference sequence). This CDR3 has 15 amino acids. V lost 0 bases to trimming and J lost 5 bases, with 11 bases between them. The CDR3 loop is CATSRDGSLDNEQFF. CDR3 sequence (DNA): TGTGCCACCAGCAGAGACGGGTCTCTGGACAATGAGCAGTTCTTC.

CDR3 nucleotides: TGTGCCTGGAGGGGCCTGGGTTGGGACACCTTC. Protein sequence: CAWRGLGWDTF. The gene calls are TRBV30 and TRBJ1-2; D is undetermined. Germline lookup yields CDR1 GTSNPN and CDR2 SVGIG (reference sequence). V lost 3 bases, J lost 12 bases, and 14 bases lay in between. The CDR3 is 11 residues long.

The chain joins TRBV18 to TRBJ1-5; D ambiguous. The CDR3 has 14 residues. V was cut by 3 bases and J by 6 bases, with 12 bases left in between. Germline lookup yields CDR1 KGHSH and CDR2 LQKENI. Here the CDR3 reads CASSPLAGAQPQHF. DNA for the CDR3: TGTGCCAGCTCACCTCTTGCAGGAGCTCAGCCCCAGCATTTT.

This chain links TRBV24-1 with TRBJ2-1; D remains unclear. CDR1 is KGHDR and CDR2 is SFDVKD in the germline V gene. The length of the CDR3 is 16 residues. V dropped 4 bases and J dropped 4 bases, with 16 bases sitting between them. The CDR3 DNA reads TGTGCCACCAGTGACCTCGGACGGACGTATTACAATGAGCAGTTCTTC. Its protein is CATSDLGRTYYNEQFF.

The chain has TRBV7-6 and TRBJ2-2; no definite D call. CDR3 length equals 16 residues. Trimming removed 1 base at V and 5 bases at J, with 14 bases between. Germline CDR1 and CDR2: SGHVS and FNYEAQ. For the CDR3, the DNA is TGTGCCAGCAGCTTAGGCACGGCCCTCTATACCGGGGAGCTGTTTTTT. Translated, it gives CASSLGTALYTGELFF.

The CDR3 DNA reads TGTGCCAGCAACTACAGGGTCGGGGGACGTGAAGCTTTCTTT. Protein sequence: CASNYRVGGREAFF. The V call is TRBV6-5, the J call TRBJ1-1, with D perhaps matching TRBD1 (6 bases). The CDR3 totals 14 residues. The V end lost 7 bases, the J end lost 7 bases, and 19 bases lay between the germline ends. Germline values: CDR1 MNHEY, CDR2 SVGAGI.

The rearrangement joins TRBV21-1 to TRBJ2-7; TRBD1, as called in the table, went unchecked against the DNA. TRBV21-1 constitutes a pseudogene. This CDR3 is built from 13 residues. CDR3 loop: CASGSQGPYEQYF. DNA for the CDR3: TGTGCCAGCGGATCACAGGGCCCCTACGAGCAGTACTTC.

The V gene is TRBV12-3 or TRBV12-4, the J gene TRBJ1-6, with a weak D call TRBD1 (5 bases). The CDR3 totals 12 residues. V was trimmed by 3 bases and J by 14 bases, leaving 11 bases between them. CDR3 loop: CASSLSWGALHF. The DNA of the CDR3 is TGTGCCAGCAGTTTGAGTTGGGGGGCCCTCCACTTT.

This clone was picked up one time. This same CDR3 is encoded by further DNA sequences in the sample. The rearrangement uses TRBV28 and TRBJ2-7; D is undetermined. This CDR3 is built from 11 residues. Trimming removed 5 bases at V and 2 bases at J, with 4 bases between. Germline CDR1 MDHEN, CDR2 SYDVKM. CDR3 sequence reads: CASSLTYEQYF. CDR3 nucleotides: TGTGCCAGCAGTCTGACCTACGAGCAGTACTTC. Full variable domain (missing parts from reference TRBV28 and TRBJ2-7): DVKVTQSSRYLVKRTGEKVFLECVQDMDHENMFWYRQDPGLGLRLIYFSYDVKMKEKGDIPEGYSVSREKKERFSLILESASTNQTSMYLCASSLTYEQYFGPGTRLTVT.

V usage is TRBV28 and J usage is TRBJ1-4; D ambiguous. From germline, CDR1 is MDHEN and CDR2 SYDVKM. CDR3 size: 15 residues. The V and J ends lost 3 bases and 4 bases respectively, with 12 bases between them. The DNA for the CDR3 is TGTGCCAGCAGTTTGGGCCAGGCAGTTAATGAAAAACTGTTTTTT. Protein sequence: CASSLGQAVNEKLFF.

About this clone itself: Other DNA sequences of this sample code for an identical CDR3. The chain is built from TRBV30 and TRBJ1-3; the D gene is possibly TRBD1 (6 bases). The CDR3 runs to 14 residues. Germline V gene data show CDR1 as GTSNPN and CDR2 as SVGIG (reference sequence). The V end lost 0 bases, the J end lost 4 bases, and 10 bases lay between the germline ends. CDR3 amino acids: CAWSVGGSGNTIYF. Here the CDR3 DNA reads TGTGCCTGGAGTGTCGGGGGCTCGGGAAACACCATATATTTT.

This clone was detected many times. Written as DNA, the CDR3 is TGTGCCAGCAGCTTAGTCTGGGGTAGCAATCAGCCCCAGCATTTT. Its translation is CASSLVWGSNQPQHF. The V call is TRBV7-2, the J call TRBJ1-5; no firm D call. CDR3 size: 15 residues. Germline CDR1 reads SGHTA; CDR2 reads FQGNSA. V was pared by 1 base and J by 0 bases, with 7 bases between. The variable domain in full, completed from reference TRBV7-2 and TRBJ1-5, reads GAGVSQSPSNKVTEKGKDVELRCDPISGHTALYWYRQSLGQGLEFLIYFQGNSAPDKSGLPSDRFSAERTGGSVSTLTIQRTQQEDSAVYLCASSLVWGSNQPQHFGDGTRLSIL.

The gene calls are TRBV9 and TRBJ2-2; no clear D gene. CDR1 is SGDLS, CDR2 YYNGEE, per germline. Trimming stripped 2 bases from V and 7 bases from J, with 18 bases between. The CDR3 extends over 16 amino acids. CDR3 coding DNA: TGTGCCAGCAGCGTTGGTTCTAGTATGGTGAGCGGGGAGCTGTTTTTT. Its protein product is CASSVGSSMVSGELFF.

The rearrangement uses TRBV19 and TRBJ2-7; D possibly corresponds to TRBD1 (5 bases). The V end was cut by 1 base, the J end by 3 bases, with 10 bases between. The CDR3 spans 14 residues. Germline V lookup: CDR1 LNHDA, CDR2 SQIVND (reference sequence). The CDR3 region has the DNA TGTGCCAGTAGTATAGGGGGCAGACACTACGAGCAGTACTTC. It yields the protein CASSIGGRHYEQYF.

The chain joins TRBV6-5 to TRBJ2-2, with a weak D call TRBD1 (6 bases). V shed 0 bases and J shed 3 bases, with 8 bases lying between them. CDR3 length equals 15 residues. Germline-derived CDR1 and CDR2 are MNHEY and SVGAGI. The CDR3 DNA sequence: TGTGCCAGCAGTTACTCGTACAGGGACACCGGGGAGCTGTTTTTT. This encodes CASSYSYRDTGELFF.

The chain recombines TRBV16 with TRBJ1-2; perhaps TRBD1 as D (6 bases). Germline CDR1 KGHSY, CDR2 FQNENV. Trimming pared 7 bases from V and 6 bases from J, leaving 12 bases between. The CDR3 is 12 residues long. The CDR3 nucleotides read TGTGCCAGCACCCAGGGGAGGGATGGCTACACCTTC. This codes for CASTQGRDGYTF.

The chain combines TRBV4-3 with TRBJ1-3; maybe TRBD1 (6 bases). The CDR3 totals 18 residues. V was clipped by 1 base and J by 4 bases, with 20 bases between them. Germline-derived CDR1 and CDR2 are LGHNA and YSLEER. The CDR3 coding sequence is TGCGCCAGCAGCCAAGGTCTCGTGACAGGCCAGGTCGGAAACACCATATATTTT. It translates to CASSQGLVTGQVGNTIYF.

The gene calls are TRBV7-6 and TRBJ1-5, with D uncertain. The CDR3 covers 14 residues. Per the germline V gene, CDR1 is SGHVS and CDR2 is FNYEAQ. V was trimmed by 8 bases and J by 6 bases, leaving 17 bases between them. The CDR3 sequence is CASGDREGGQPQHF. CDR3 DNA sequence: TGTGCCAGCGGCGACCGGGAGGGAGGTCAGCCCCAGCATTTT. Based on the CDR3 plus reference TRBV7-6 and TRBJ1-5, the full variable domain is GAGVSQSPRYKVTKRGQDVALRCDPISGHVSLYWYRQALGQGPEFLTYFNYEAQQDKSGLPNDRFSAERPEGSISTLTIQRTEQRDSAMYRCASGDREGGQPQHFGDGTRLSIL.

The CDR3 nucleotides are TGTGCCAGCAGCTTAGGTTTAGCGGGGGACAATGAGCAGTTCTTC. It codes for CASSLGLAGDNEQFF. The chain combines TRBV7-2 with TRBJ2-1; 9 positions match TRBD2. Germline loops: CDR1 SGHTA, CDR2 FQGNSA. V trimming: 1 base; J trimming: 5 bases; junction bases outside the gene matches: 3. The CDR3 spans 15 residues.